This T cell receptor beta chain came from a study of blood T cell repertoires in COVID-19. As for the study in general: Specimens from acute and convalescent COVID-19 originated in the United States, Italy and Spain. PBMCs, B-cell-depleted T cells, or T cells were the source of the cDNA or gDNA that made up the material.

This clone was found a few times. Assay: immunoSEQ multiplex PCR; the TCRdb copy retains only in-frame clones and omits some. In the table there are roughly 50,000 clones, around 79% of which are singletons. Sequencing was done on a sample of peripheral blood. The source is a human donor with active or convalescent COVID-19. The donor label of this sample is uncertain.

The CDR3 DNA reads TGTGCCAGCAGTCTAAGGGGGGGATTTTTCAATAGCAATCAGCCCCAGCATTTT. Its protein product is CASSLRGGFFNSNQPQHF. The rearrangement links TRBV6-6 to TRBJ1-5, with a weak D call TRBD1 (6 bases). The CDR3 is made up of 18 amino acids. V was shortened by 5 bases and J by 0 bases, with 20 bases between the two germline ends. Germline V gives CDR1 MNHNY, CDR2 SVGAGI (reference sequence).